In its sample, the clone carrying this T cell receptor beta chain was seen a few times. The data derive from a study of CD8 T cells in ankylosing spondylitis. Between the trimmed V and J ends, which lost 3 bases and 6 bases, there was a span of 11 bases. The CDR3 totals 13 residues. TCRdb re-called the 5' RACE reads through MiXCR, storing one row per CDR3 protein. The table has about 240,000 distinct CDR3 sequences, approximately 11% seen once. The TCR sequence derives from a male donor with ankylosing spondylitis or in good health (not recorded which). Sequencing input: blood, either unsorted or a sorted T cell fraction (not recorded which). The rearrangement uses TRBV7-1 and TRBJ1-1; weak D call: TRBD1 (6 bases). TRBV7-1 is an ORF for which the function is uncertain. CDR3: CASSSPGQPEAFF. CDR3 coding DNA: TGTGCCAGCAGCTCCCCTGGACAGCCTGAAGCTTTCTTT.